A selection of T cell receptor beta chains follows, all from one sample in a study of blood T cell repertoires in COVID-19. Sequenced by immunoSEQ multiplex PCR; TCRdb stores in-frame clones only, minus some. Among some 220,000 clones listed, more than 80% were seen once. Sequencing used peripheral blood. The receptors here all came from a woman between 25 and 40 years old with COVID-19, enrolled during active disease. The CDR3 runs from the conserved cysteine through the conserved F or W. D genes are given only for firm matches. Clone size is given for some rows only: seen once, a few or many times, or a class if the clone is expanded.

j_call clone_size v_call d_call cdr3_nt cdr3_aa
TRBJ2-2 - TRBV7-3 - TGTGCCAGCCGGTATGAGGACGGGGAGCTGTTTTTT CASRYEDGELFF
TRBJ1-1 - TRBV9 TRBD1 TGTGCCAGCAGCCCCTGGACAGGGGCGAACACTGAAGCTTTCTTT CASSPWTGANTEAFF
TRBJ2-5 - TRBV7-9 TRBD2 TGTGCCAGCAGCGTGGGGACTAGCGGGATACAAGAGACCCAGTACTTC CASSVGTSGIQETQYF
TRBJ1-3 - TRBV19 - TGTGCCAGTAGTATGACAGCCGGAAACACCATATATTTT CASSMTAGNTIYF
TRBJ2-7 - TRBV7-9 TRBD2 TGTGCCAGCAGCACAACCCCGGGACTAGCGGGAGGGCGTTCAGGATACGAGCAGTACTTC CASSTTPGLAGGRSGYEQYF
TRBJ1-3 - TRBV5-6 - TGTGCCAGCGGGCAGGGTTCCAACACCATATATTTT CASGQGSNTIYF
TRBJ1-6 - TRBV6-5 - TGTGCCAGCAGTCCCTTCGGAGCGGGAGATTCACCCCTCCACTTT CASSPFGAGDSPLHF
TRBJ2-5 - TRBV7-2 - TGTGCCAGCAGCCGAGGGACTTCGGAGACCCAGTACTTC CASSRGTSETQYF
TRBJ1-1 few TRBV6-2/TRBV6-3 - TGTGCCAGCAGTTTAGACAGTTACACTGAAGCTTTCTTT CASSLDSYTEAFF
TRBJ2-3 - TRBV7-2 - TGTGCCAGCAGCCCGGGACTGGGCACAGATACGCAGTATTTT CASSPGLGTDTQYF
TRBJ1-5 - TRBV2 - TGCGCGGGGGGGCTGGGTAGCAATCAGCCCCAGCATTTT CAGGLGSNQPQHF
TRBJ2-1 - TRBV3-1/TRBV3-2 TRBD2 TGTGCCAGCAGCCAAGACTTAGCGGGGGGGCCGAATGAGCAGTTCTTC CASSQDLAGGPNEQFF
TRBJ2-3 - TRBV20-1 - TGCAGTGCCGCTATAGATACGCAGTATTTT CSAAIDTQYF
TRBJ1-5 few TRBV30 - TGTGCCTGGAGTGTAGGGGGAGAAAAGGGGCCCCAGCATTTT CAWSVGGEKGPQHF
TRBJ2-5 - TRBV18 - TGTGCCAGCTCACCACCGTCGTATGGCGAGACCCAGTACTTC CASSPPSYGETQYF
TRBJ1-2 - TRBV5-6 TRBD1 TGTGCCAGCAGCTTTTCAGGGGGCGATAAAGGCTACACCTTC CASSFSGGDKGYTF
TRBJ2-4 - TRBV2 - TGTGCCAGCATCAGCCGGACAGTAAACATTCAGTACTTC CASISRTVNIQYF
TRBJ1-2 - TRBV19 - TGTGCCAGTAGTATAACCCCAGGGACAAACTATGGCTACACCTTC CASSITPGTNYGYTF
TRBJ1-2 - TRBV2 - TGTGCCAGCATACCGACTACAGGGCAGGTCTATGGCTACACCTTC CASIPTTGQVYGYTF
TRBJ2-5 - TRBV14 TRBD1 TGTGCCAGCAGCCAAGACGCCGGGACAGCCCAAGAGACCCAGTACTTC CASSQDAGTAQETQYF
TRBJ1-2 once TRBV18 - TGTGCCAGCTCACCAAAAGCAGGAGGCTACACCTTC CASSPKAGGYTF
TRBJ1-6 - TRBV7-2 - TGTGCCAGCAGCTCACCCCCCGGGACTCTTAATTCACCCCTCCACTTT CASSSPPGTLNSPLHF
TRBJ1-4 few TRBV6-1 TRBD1 TGTGCCAGCAGTGAAAGCCAGGGGGTTGGGAAACTGTTTTTT CASSESQGVGKLFF
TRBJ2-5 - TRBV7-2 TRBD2 TGTGCCAGCAGCTCCCTAGCGGGAAACCAAGAGACCCAGTACTTC CASSSLAGNQETQYF
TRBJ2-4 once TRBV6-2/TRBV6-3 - TGTGCCAGCAGTTACGGAGGCGCTAGGCAGAACATTCAGTACTTC CASSYGGARQNIQYF
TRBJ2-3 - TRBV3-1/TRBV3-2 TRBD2 TGTGCCAGCAGCCCCGGACTAGCGGGGACCGGGGGGGACACAGATACGCAGTATTTT CASSPGLAGTGGDTDTQYF
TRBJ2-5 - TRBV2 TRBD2 TGTGCCAGCAGTGGTAGCGGGGGTGAGACCCAGTACTTC CASSGSGGETQYF
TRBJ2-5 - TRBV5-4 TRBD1 TGTGCCAGCAGCCCCCGACAGGGAGAAGAGACCCAGTACTTC CASSPRQGEETQYF
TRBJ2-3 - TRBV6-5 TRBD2 TGTGCCAGCCTAGCGGGAGGATCAGATACGCAGTATTTT CASLAGGSDTQYF
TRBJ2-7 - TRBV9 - TGTGCCAGCAGCGTAGGGCTAGGGAGCTCCTACGAGCAGTACTTC CASSVGLGSSYEQYF
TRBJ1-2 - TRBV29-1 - TGCAGCGGCGCTGAGTCGTTCTATGGCTACACCTTC CSGAESFYGYTF